This T cell receptor beta chain came from a study of blood T cell repertoires in COVID-19. Study information: In each case, the material was cDNA or gDNA derived from T cells, B-cell-depleted T cells, or PBMCs.

Trimming at V came to 0 bases and at J to 8 bases, leaving 10 bases not matched to a gene. In germline, CDR1 is LGHNA, CDR2 YNFKEQ. The CDR3 covers 17 residues. As processed by the authors: For nucleated cells, counts were estimated from reference gene primer amplification. Using immunoSEQ multiplex PCR, the repertoire was profiled, and TCRdb retains in-frame clones only, with some absent. V, J and clone size reflect that table, while D and trimming were determined from the DNA. Among around 130,000 clones listed, less than 90% were seen once. Across 24 US areas, participants ranged in age from roughly 18 to 89 years. Donors of Cohort 3 who recovered were those that had two negative PCRs, clearance, or symptom resolution.

The chain carries TRBV4-2 and TRBJ1-4; 9 bases are shared with TRBD1. This receptor was identified in a young woman who had recovered from COVID-19. Sequenced material: PBMCs or T cells enriched from blood (not recorded which). CDR3 loop: CASSQEGPGQGREKLFF. Written as DNA, the CDR3 is TGTGCCAGCAGCCAAGAAGGCCCGGGACAGGGACGAGAAAAACTGTTTTTT.